These 8 T cell receptor beta chains came from one sample sequenced in a study of blood T cell repertoires in COVID-19. TCRdb keeps only in-frame clones here, not all; method: immunoSEQ multiplex PCR. The sample consists of approximately 150,000 clones, roughly 80% of them appearing once. The sample was peripheral blood. Receptors were obtained from a man aged 65-85 years with active or convalescent COVID-19.

This clone came up a few times. The chain links TRBV7-8 to TRBJ2-2; TRBD1 matches at 10 bases. The ends lost 6 bases at V and 6 bases at J; junction bases unmatched: 4. The germline CDR1 and CDR2 sequences are SGHVS and FQNEAQ. The CDR3 has 14 amino acids. In DNA form, the CDR3 reads TGTGCCAGCAGTCGGGACAGGGGCGCCGGGGAGCTGTTTTTT. This codes for CASSRDRGAGELFF. Using reference TRBV7-8 and TRBJ2-2 for the parts outside the CDR3, the full variable domain is GAGVSQSPRYKVAKRGQDVALRCDPISGHVSLFWYQQALGQGPEFLTYFQNEAQLDKSGLPSDRFFAERPEGSVSTLKIQRTQQEDSAVYLCASSRDRGAGELFFGEGSRLTVL.

The gene calls are TRBV9 and TRBJ2-2; 9 nucleotides align to TRBD1. Germline CDR1 and CDR2: SGDLS and YYNGEE. The CDR3 contains 17 residues. V lost 0 bases, J lost 6 bases, and 9 bases stayed unmatched. The CDR3 protein is CASSVEYGTGLAGELFF. DNA for the CDR3: TGTGCCAGCAGCGTAGAGTACGGGACAGGGCTTGCCGGGGAGCTGTTTTTT.

The chain recombines TRBV18 with TRBJ1-1; tentative D call: TRBD1 (6 bases). With 4 bases removed from V and 0 bases from J, the gap between germline ends came to 12 bases. This CDR3 region has 15 residues. The germline CDR1 and CDR2 sequences are KGHSH and LQKENI. The DNA for the CDR3 is TGTGCCAGCTCACTCCGGAACAGGGTGAACACTGAAGCTTTCTTT. Its protein is CASSLRNRVNTEAFF.

This clone was detected only once. The rearrangement joins TRBV7-2 to TRBJ2-5; 12 bases map to TRBD2. V was pared by 1 base and J by 5 bases, with 8 bases of the junction left unmatched. The germline CDR1 and CDR2 sequences are SGHTA and FQGNSA. The CDR3 runs 17 residues. The CDR3 sequence: CASSLGTSGVRGETQYF. CDR3 bases: TGTGCCAGCAGCTTAGGGACTAGCGGGGTGAGGGGTGAGACCCAGTACTTC.

The chain links TRBV4-1 to TRBJ2-5; 11 bases align to TRBD2. Germline CDR1 reads MGHRA; CDR2 reads YSYEKL. This CDR3 spans 16 amino acids. V lost 4 bases to trimming and J lost 5 bases; unmatched junction nucleotides: 9. CDR3 DNA: TGCGCCAGCAGCCCCGCGACACTAGCGGGAGACGAGACCCAGTACTTC. The encoded protein is CASSPATLAGDETQYF.

Ten or more counts support this clone. The V and J genes are TRBV6-1 and TRBJ2-3; D not resolved. Between the trimmed V and J ends, which lost 2 bases and 2 bases, there was a span of 14 bases. The CDR3 runs 16 residues. CDR1 is MNHNS and CDR2 is SASEGT in the germline V gene. CDR3 in amino acids: CASSEFRRAFTDTQYF. In DNA form, the CDR3 reads TGTGCCAGCAGTGAATTCAGGCGCGCTTTCACAGATACGCAGTATTTT.

V is TRBV4-3 and J is TRBJ1-1, with D possibly matching TRBD1 (6 bases). The CDR3 contains 14 residues. V was pared by 0 bases and J by 5 bases, with 10 bases between. The V gene's germline CDR1 is LGHNA and CDR2 YSLEER. The chain's CDR3 is CASSQDGGRTEAFF. The CDR3 bases are TGCGCCAGCAGCCAAGATGGGGGCCGGACTGAAGCTTTCTTT.

The V gene is TRBV6-5, the J gene TRBJ1-1; D gene uncertain. The V gene's germline CDR1 is MNHEY and CDR2 SVGAGI. Trimming left V 5 bases short and J 6 bases short, with 13 bases between. This CDR3 is 13 amino acids long. The CDR3 sequence is CASSPPGYSEAFF. The CDR3 DNA reads as TGTGCCAGCAGTCCTCCCGGGTATTCTGAAGCTTTCTTT.